This T cell receptor (beta chain) was sequenced for a study of shared clonotypes between healthy human individuals. Naivety among CD8 cells was defined by CD45RO negativity and positive CCR7 selection, thereby excluding terminally differentiated effector memory CD45RA+ cells. Genomic DNA of every subset was divided equally among multiple immunoSEQ plates. Some clones are missing from TCRdb's copy, which holds only in-frame ones; the method was immunoSEQ multiplex PCR. The sample has around 2.1 million clones; just over 90% are singletons. Germline lookup yields CDR1 LNHNV and CDR2 YYDKDF (reference sequence). CDR3 length: 15 residues. The V segment lost 4 bases and the J segment 9 bases; nucleotides outside the gene matches: 11.

The sample was naive CD8+ T cells from PBMCs. This TCR was recovered from a man aged 18-30 years in good health. Some clones in this sample may be carry-over from other donors' samples. The V gene is TRBV15, the J gene TRBJ2-1, with TRBD1 identical over 8 bases. CDR3 protein: CATSKDRGGFSEQFF. Written as DNA, the CDR3 is TGTGCCACCAGCAAAGACAGGGGAGGTTTTAGTGAGCAGTTCTTC.